What follows are 5 T cell receptor beta chains derived from one specimen sequenced in a study of sequential checkpoint blockade in melanoma. Assay: immunoSEQ multiplex PCR; the TCRdb copy retains only in-frame clones and omits some. The sample records a few thousand clones, around 20% being singletons. Sample treatment: randomized to nivolumab then ipilimumab (arm A) or the reverse (arm B). Sequenced here: tumor tissue (inferred from file names), sampled from a patient given nivolumab and ipilimumab in sequence. These receptors were collected from a human donor with melanoma.

Within the sample, this clone is medium-sized. J is TRBJ2-6 and V is TRBV6-8; no clear D gene. The germline V and J ends were trimmed by 8 bases and 0 bases, with 8 bases remaining between them. The CDR3 is made up of 14 amino acids. CDR1 is MNHGY, CDR2 SAAAGT, per germline. CDR3 coding DNA: TGTGCCAGCGAATCCTTCTCTGGGGCCAACGTCCTGACTTTC. It is translated as CASESFSGANVLTF.

V usage is TRBV5-1 and J usage is TRBJ1-1; TRBD1 matches at 7 bases. CDR3 length equals 15 residues. Germline V gene sequence: CDR1 SGHRS, CDR2 YFSETQ. The J segment lost 2 bases and the V segment lost 4 bases, leaving 8 bases of the junction unmatched. In nucleotides, the CDR3 is TGCGCCAGCAGCCAAACAGGGGCCTACAACACTGAAGCTTTCTTT. Its translation: CASSQTGAYNTEAFF. The complete variable domain, with remaining parts taken from reference TRBV5-1 and TRBJ1-1, reads KAGVTQTPRYLIKTRGQQVTLSCSPISGHRSVSWYQQTPGQGLQFLFEYFSETQRNKGNFPGRFSGRQFSNSRSEMNVSTLELGDSALYLCASSQTGAYNTEAFFGQGTRLTVV.

This clone was recorded a few times. The V and J genes are TRBV4-1 and TRBJ1-1; D unresolved. Germline V gene data show CDR1 as MGHRA and CDR2 as YSYEKL. Deletions cut 3 bases from V and 1 base from J, with 6 bases between. This CDR3 is built from 13 residues. In DNA, the CDR3 is TGCGCCAGCAGCCAGCAGCCGAACACTGAAGCTTTCTTT. Protein sequence: CASSQQPNTEAFF.

This sequence joins TRBV30 and TRBJ1-2; the D is unclear. The CDR3 runs 12 residues. Germline loops: CDR1 GTSNPN, CDR2 SVGIG (reference sequence). Trimming removed 2 bases at V and 4 bases at J, with 8 bases between. The CDR3 DNA reads as TGTGCCTGGAGTAGCCAGAGCTATGGCTACACCTTC. Amino acid sequence: CAWSSQSYGYTF. The whole variable domain, filled in from reference TRBV30 and TRBJ1-2, reads SQTIHQWPATLVQPVGSPLSLECTVEGTSNPNLYWYRQAAGRGLQLLFYSVGIGQISSEVPQNLSASRPQDRQFILSSKKLLLSDSGFYLCAWSSQSYGYTFGSGTRLTVV.

The chain is built from TRBV29-1 and TRBJ1-2; tentatively, D is TRBD1 (5 bases). The CDR3 covers 13 residues. Germline lookup yields CDR1 SQVTM and CDR2 ANQGSEA. Trimming shortened V by 5 bases and J by 4 bases, and 14 bases separated the two germline ends. CDR3 in amino acids: CSVLKGLGYGYTF. CDR3 DNA sequence: TGCAGCGTTCTTAAGGGGTTGGGCTATGGCTACACCTTC.